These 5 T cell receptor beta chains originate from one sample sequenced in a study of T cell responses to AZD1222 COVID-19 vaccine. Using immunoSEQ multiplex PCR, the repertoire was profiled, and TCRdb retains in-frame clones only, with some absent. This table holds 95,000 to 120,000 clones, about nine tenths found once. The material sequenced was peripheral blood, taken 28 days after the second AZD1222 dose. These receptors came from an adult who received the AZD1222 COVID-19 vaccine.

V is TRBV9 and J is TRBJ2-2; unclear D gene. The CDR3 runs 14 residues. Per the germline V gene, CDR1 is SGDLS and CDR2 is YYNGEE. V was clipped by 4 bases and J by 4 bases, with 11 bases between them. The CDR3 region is CASSPQRFTGELFF. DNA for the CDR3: TGTGCCAGCAGCCCTCAAAGATTCACCGGGGAGCTGTTTTTT.

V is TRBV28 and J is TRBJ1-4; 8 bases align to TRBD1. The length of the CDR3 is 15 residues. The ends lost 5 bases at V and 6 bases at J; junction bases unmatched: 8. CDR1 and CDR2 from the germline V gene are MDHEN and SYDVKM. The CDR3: CASSTPGTGHEKLFF. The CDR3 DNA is TGTGCCAGCAGTACCCCCGGGACAGGCCATGAAAAACTGTTTTTT.

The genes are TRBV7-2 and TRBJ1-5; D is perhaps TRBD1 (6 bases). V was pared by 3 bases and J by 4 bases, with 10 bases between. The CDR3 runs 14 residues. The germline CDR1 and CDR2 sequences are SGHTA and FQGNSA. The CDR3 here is CASSLGGRNQPQHF. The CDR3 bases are TGTGCCAGCAGCTTGGGGGGGCGAAATCAGCCCCAGCATTTT. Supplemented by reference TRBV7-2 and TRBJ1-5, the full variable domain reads GAGVSQSPSNKVTEKGKDVELRCDPISGHTALYWYRQSLGQGLEFLIYFQGNSAPDKSGLPSDRFSAERTGGSVSTLTIQRTQQEDSAVYLCASSLGGRNQPQHFGDGTRLSIL.

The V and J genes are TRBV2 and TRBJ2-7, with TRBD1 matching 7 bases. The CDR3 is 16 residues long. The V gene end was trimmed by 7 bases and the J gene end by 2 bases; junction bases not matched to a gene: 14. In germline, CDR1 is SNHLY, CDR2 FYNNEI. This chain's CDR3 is CASNLHRDRLTYEQYF. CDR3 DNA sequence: TGTGCCAGCAACCTTCACCGGGACAGACTTACCTACGAGCAGTACTTC. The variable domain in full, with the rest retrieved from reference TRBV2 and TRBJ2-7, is EPEVTQTPSHQVTQMGQEVILRCVPISNHLYFYWYRQILGQKVEFLVSFYNNEISEKSEIFDDQFSVERPDGSNFTLKIRSTKLEDSAMYFCASNLHRDRLTYEQYFGPGTRLTVT.

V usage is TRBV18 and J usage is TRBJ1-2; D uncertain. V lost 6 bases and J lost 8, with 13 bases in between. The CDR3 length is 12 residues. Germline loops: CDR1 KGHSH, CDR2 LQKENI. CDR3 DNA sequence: TGTGCCAGCTCGCCGCAAGGAATGGGCTACACCTTC. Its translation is CASSPQGMGYTF. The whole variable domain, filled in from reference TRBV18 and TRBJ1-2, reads NAGVMQNPRHLVRRRGQEARLRCSPMKGHSHVYWYRQLPEEGLKFMVYLQKENIIDESGMPKERFSAEFPKEGPSILRIQQVVRGDSAAYFCASSPQGMGYTFGSGTRLTVV.